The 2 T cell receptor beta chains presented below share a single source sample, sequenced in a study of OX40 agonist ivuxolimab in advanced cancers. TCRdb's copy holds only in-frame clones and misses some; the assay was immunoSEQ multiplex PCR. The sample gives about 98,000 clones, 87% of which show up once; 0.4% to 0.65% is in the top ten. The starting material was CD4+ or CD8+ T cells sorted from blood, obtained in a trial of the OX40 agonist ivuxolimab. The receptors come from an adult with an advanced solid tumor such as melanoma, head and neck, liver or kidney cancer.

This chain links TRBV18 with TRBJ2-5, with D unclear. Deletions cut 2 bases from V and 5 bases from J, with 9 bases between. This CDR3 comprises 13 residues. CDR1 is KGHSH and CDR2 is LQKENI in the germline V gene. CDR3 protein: CASSPSSGETQYF. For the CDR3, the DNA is TGTGCCAGCTCACCATCGTCCGGGGAGACCCAGTACTTC.

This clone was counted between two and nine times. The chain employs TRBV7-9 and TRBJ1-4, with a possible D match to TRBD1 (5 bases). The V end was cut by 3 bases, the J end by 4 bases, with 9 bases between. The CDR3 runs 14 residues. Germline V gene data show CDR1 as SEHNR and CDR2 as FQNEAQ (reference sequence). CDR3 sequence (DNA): TGTGCCAGCAGCTTCGGGACGGATAATGAAAAACTGTTTTTT. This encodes CASSFGTDNEKLFF.